This T cell receptor (beta chain) was sequenced for a study of PD-L1 blockade in urothelial cancer. Study summary: The analyses of blood took place 3 weeks (second dose) and 6 weeks after treatment start.

Time point: peripheral blood 6 weeks after treatment start. The CDR3 contains 15 residues. V trimming: 0 bases; J trimming: 8 bases; junction bases outside the gene matches: 9. Germline assignment: CDR1 SGHDN and CDR2 FVKESK. Assay used: immunoSEQ multiplex PCR; TCRdb lists only in-frame clones, some missing. The table shows about 120,000 clones, with around 89% occurring only once. The receptor's source is a man between 60 and 75 years old with urothelial cancer. This chain connects TRBV14 to TRBJ1-2; 7 nucleotides align to TRBD1. The sample here was PBMCs, taken around atezolizumab (anti-PD-L1) treatment. In DNA, the CDR3 is TGTGCCAGCAGCCAAGATCTCCGACAGGGTGAAGGCTACACCTTC. Amino acid sequence: CASSQDLRQGEGYTF.